The sequence of this T cell receptor beta chain was determined in a study of blood T cells in healthy people across ages. Together with a sample-barcoded 5' primer, a J-beta primer mix was included in a second PCR lasting roughly 6 to 12 cycles. TCRdb independently ran MiXCR on the 5' RACE reads; one entry per CDR3 protein. The table records about 1,500,000 distinct CDR3 sequences, around 42% of them present only once. Trimming stripped 5 bases from V and 0 bases from J, with 7 bases between. The CDR3 spans 13 residues. This clonotype came up many times. The V call is TRBV12-3 or TRBV12-4, the J call TRBJ2-5; D remains ambiguous. The sequence was obtained from a woman aged 18-35 years in good health. The material sequenced was blood. The CDR3: CASSEENQETQYF. The CDR3 coding sequence is TGTGCCAGCAGTGAGGAGAACCAAGAGACCCAGTACTTC.